This T cell receptor (beta chain) was identified in a study of OX40 agonist ivuxolimab in advanced cancers. Measured with immunoSEQ multiplex PCR; TCRdb has only the in-frame clones, and not every one. The data show tens of thousands of clones, 65% to 85% seen once. This CDR3 region has 16 residues. Germline V gene lookup returns CDR1 SGHRS and CDR2 YFSETQ. The junction had 6 bases not matched to a gene; V was cut back by 4 bases and J by 3 bases. The J gene is TRBJ1-4, the V gene TRBV5-1; 10 bases line up with TRBD1. The clonotype originates from an adult with an advanced solid tumor such as melanoma, head and neck, liver or kidney cancer. The material was CD4+ or CD8+ T cells sorted from blood, obtained in a trial of the OX40 agonist ivuxolimab. CDR3 region: CASSPGQGTANEKLFF. In DNA form, the CDR3 reads TGCGCCAGCAGCCCGGGACAGGGGACGGCTAATGAAAAACTGTTTTTT. Drawing the rest from reference TRBV5-1 and TRBJ1-4, the complete variable domain is KAGVTQTPRYLIKTRGQQVTLSCSPISGHRSVSWYQQTPGQGLQFLFEYFSETQRNKGNFPGRFSGRQFSNSRSEMNVSTLELGDSALYLCASSPGQGTANEKLFFGSGTQLSVL.